A single TCR beta chain is shown here with its context. The antigen remains unidentified. Regarding time point: newly diagnosed GD, antithyroid drugs for less than 3 months. With RNA extracted from PBMCs as input, the TCR library was made. Patients all came to the study from an endocrinology department in Xi'an, China. Arm-PCR of CDR3 regions with iRepertoire HTBI primers generated TCR beta libraries. One entry per CDR3 protein results from TCRdb running MiXCR on the multiplex PCR reads. The data show 400,000 to 500,000 distinct CDR3 sequences, with about 15% seen just once and about 8% held by the top ten. This sample was included in a study of regulatory T cells in long-lasting Graves disease. CDR3 length: 14 amino acids. The V segment lost 2 bases and the J segment 4 bases; nucleotides outside the gene matches: 1. CDR1 is LGHDT, CDR2 YNNKEL, per germline (reference sequence). Study outcomes and limitations: Peripheral blood, not thyroid tissue, was the sole material studied.

The sample also formed part of further work on T cells in Graves' hyperthyroidism and ophthalmopathy. Per that paper: In the first-round RT-PCR of the TCR CDR3, the HTBI primer set was used. Clonotypes that were expanded in thyroid above 0.001 mostly appeared in blood too.

The rearrangement uses TRBV3-1 and TRBJ1-5, with 8 bases fitting TRBD1. The origin of this receptor is a woman aged 40 to 50 with Graves disease. Sequences were derived from peripheral blood mononuclear cells (PBMCs), sampled at new diagnosis, from a patient treated with antithyroid drugs. CDR3 loop: CASSQRTGNQPQHF. CDR3 coding DNA: TGTGCCAGCAGCCAAAGGACAGGGAATCAGCCCCAGCATTTT.